This T cell receptor (beta chain) was recovered during a study of blood T cell repertoires in COVID-19. On the study more broadly: Sites across the United States, Italy and Spain contributed samples from acute and convalescent COVID-19. PBMCs, B-cell-depleted T cells, or T cells provided the cDNA or gDNA that made up the material.

The V end lost 0 bases, the J end lost 4 bases, and 7 bases lay between the germline ends. This CDR3 is built from 13 residues. The germline V gene encodes CDR1 SGHRS and CDR2 YFSETQ. In the study's own analysis: Amplification with reference gene primers provided the estimates of nucleated cell counts. The repertoire was sequenced with immunoSEQ multiplex PCR; TCRdb's copy has only in-frame clones and lacks some. Clonal size and the V and J genes are those of that table, whereas D and trimming came from the DNA. The data show about 83,000 clones, 86% seen once. The TCR comes from a man between 45 and 60 years old with active COVID-19. V usage is TRBV5-1 and J usage is TRBJ1-2, with D perhaps matching TRBD1 (6 bases). Specimen: peripheral blood. CDR3 bases: TGCGCCAGCAGCTTGGACAGGGTCTATGGCTACACCTTC. It encodes CASSLDRVYGYTF.